These 7 T cell receptor beta chains share one sample of origin, sequenced in a study of technical replicates of blood from several donors. Produced via immunoSEQ multiplex PCR; TCRdb's table is partial and in-frame only. This sample has tens of thousands of clones, with 65% to 90% found just once. The specimen sequenced was PBMCs. All receptors derive from a human donor in good health. Some clones in this sample may be carry-over from other donors' samples.

This clone was observed a single time. The chain links TRBV5-5 to TRBJ2-7, with unresolved D. Germline V gene sequence: CDR1 SGHKS, CDR2 YYEKEE (reference sequence). The CDR3 is 14 amino acids. V dropped 1 base and J dropped 2 bases, with 10 bases sitting between them. CDR3 protein: CASSLQAGPYEQYF. The CDR3 DNA follows: TGTGCCAGCAGCTTGCAGGCAGGCCCCTACGAGCAGTACTTC.

The CDR3 protein is CASRRTVSNTGELFF. DNA of the CDR3: TGTGCCAGCAGACGGACAGTTTCGAACACCGGGGAGCTGTTTTTT. The chain combines TRBV6-5 with TRBJ2-2; maybe TRBD1 (6 bases). Germline-derived CDR1 and CDR2 are MNHEY and SVGAGI. Trimming removed 6 bases from V and 0 bases from J, with 11 bases in between. CDR3 length: 15 amino acids.

The CDR3: CASRAGGGGETQYF. The DNA for the CDR3 is TGTGCCAGCCGCGCGGGGGGAGGAGGAGAGACCCAGTACTTC. The chain links TRBV6-6 to TRBJ2-5; 8 bases match TRBD2. The CDR3 has 14 amino acids. The germline V gene encodes CDR1 MNHNY and CDR2 SVGAGI (reference sequence). J gave up 4 bases and V 8 bases, and 9 bases lay outside the gene matches.

There are a few counts of this clone. The chain joins TRBV12-5 to TRBJ1-1; D is uncertain. Deletions cut 6 bases from V and 7 bases from J, with 18 bases between. CDR1 is LGHNT, CDR2 FRNRAP, per germline. This CDR3 has 14 residues. The CDR3 bases are TGTGCTAGTGGGGTTGACGTACTATGGAGTGAAGCTTTCTTT. Amino acids: CASGVDVLWSEAFF.

In this sample, this clone turned up once. The rearrangement links TRBV5-1 to TRBJ2-3; TRBD2 matches at 8 bases. V shed 4 bases, J shed 10 bases, and the junction held 17 bases outside the gene matches. There are 16 residues in the CDR3. CDR1 and CDR2 from the germline V gene are SGHRS and YFSETQ. In DNA, the CDR3 is TGCGCCAGCAGCCCCGTGGCGGGAGGCGCCCTGGGGGCGCAGTATTTT. Its translation is CASSPVAGGALGAQYF. The full variable domain, rest sourced from reference TRBV5-1 and TRBJ2-3, is KAGVTQTPRYLIKTRGQQVTLSCSPISGHRSVSWYQQTPGQGLQFLFEYFSETQRNKGNFPGRFSGRQFSNSRSEMNVSTLELGDSALYLCASSPVAGGALGAQYFGPGTRLTVL.

V gene TRBV19 combines with J gene TRBJ2-3; 9 positions match TRBD2. The length of the CDR3 is 15 residues. From germline, CDR1 is LNHDA and CDR2 SQIVND (reference sequence). The junction had 5 bases not matched to a gene; V was cut back by 4 bases and J by 3 bases. CDR3 nucleotides: TGTGCCAGTAGTAACCCTAGCGGGGCGACAGATACGCAGTATTTT. Its protein is CASSNPSGATDTQYF.

This rearrangement joins TRBV5-5 to TRBJ1-2; D is unresolved. The CDR3 contains 12 residues. The germline CDR1 and CDR2 sequences are SGHKS and YYEKEE (reference sequence). Trimming pared 0 bases from V and 8 bases from J, leaving 8 bases between. The CDR3 DNA sequence: TGTGCCAGCAGCTTGGAGAGGGAAGGCTACACCTTC. This sequence encodes CASSLEREGYTF.